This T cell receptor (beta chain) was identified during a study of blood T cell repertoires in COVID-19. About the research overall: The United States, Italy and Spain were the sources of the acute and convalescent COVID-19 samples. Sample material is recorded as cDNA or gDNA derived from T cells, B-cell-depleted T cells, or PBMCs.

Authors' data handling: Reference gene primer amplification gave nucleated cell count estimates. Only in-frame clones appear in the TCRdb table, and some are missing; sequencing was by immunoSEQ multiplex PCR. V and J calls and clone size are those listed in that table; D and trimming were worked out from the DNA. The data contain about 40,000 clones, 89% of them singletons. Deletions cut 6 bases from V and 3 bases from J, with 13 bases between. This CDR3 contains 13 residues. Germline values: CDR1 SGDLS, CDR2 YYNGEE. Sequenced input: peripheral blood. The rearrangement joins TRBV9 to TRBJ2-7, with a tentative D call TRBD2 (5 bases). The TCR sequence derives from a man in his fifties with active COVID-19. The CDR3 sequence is CASNPGGNYEQYF. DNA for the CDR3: TGTGCCAGCAACCCCGGAGGAAACTACGAGCAGTACTTC. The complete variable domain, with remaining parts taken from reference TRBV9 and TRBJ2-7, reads DSGVTQTPKHLITATGQRVTLRCSPRSGDLSVYWYQQSLDQGLQFLIQYYNGEERAKGNILERFSAQQFPDLHSELNLSSLELGDSALYFCASNPGGNYEQYFGPGTRLTVT.